The present T cell receptor beta chain was sequenced within a study of beta chain features in type 1 diabetes (dated by TCRdb to between 2018 and 2020). Context from the whole study: Mean age, gender distribution, total cell number and subset yield did not differ between patients and healthy donors. The study compared TCRB repertoires of sorted circulating CD4+ T cell subsets between recently diagnosed type 1 diabetes patients and matched healthy donors. A total of 90 million to 140 million sorted cells were examined across all samples, and RNA yield correlated strongly with the number of cells per subset. Naive and central memory subsets were obtained from all 30 or so donors, but regulatory and stem cell-like memory subsets were isolated from only 8 patients and roughly 8 healthy donors. Here is what the overall study found, with its caveats: Naive, central memory and regulatory TCRB repertoires appeared to be more alike among patients than among healthy donors. Because cDNA was sequenced instead of genomic DNA, highly expressing activated cells could be over-represented, though the groups showed no difference in activation or CD3 levels. Fewer insertions and more nucleotide deletions at VDJ recombination sites were observed in patients with type 1 diabetes, implying thymic rearrangement abnormalities. Type 1 diabetes patients showed a moderate but significant shortening of TCRB CDR3 length in all four CD4+ subsets. HLA sub-analyses involved small numbers of individuals, so any influence of HLA type on TCRB rearrangement remained unresolved. PCR may preferentially amplify shorter templates, but because patient and control samples were amplified and corrected together, any resulting skew would affect both groups equally.

The entire amount of isolated RNA was reverse transcribed using the High Capacity cDNA Reverse Transcription Kit, so the sequenced TCRB transcripts were expressed ones. Deep immunoSEQ sequencing was performed on naive, central memory and regulatory T cell samples, with an average of roughly 3.3 million total reads per sample. Sorted cells were lysed in RLT buffer and RNA was extracted with DNase-treated RNeasy Micro or Mini kits, depending on cell number. To prevent cross-contamination, each cell subset was processed individually, whereas patient and healthy donor samples were processed jointly. TCRB sequences were amplified from cDNA with the immunoSEQ multiplex PCR, producing 87-bp fragments spanning the CDR3 region. The amplicons were sequenced using the Illumina HiSeq platform. In the paper's pipeline: Synthetic template baselines were used to correct PCR bias computationally, reads within Hamming distance 2 were collapsed, and singletons that could not be merged were discarded. Reads were aligned against IMGT to assign V, D and J genes, CDR3 length and insertions or deletions at six rearrangement sites. Within each subset, clonotype counts were normalized to sorted cell number, and only after that were true diversity and Gini coefficients computed with the tcR R package. The overlap coefficient, calculated on TCRB nucleotide sequences, was used to quantify repertoire sharing. Out-of-frame TCRB sequences from naive cells were analyzed as a proxy for the pre-selection repertoire. TCRdb took this table from immuneACCESS and kept in-frame rearrangements with V and J called. Such tables lack part of the clones; where checked against another copy, unresolved V genes explain under half of the gap, and the rest is unexplained. V and J calls and clone size are as listed in that table; D and trimming were resolved from the DNA. The sample data list 640,000 or so clones, and over 13% of these were observed just once. The ten top clones hold 0.035% to 0.04% of the sample.

A single peripheral blood draw of around 120 mL on average was collected from each donor into heparinised tubes. A BD FACSAria II was used to sort naive, central memory, regulatory and stem cell-like memory CD4+ T cells with a panel that included CD45RO, CCR7, CD25, CD127, CD95 and CD27. A purity above 95% was achieved for all sorted populations. Right away, PBMCs were isolated by Lymphoprep density gradient centrifugation and were stained directly, with no culture step. So that batch effects would be minimized, each experiment stained and sorted samples in pairs, pairing one healthy donor with one patient. The cysteine opens and the phenylalanine closes a CDR3 of 10 amino acids. Here the CDR3 DNA is all that survives: 30 bases in frame from base 1. From a lookup of the germline V gene (reference sequence), CDR1 and CDR2 are DFQATT and SNEGSKA. V is clipped by 7 bases and J by 5 bases, and the sequence between their germline boundaries is 6 bases long.

This clone appeared a single time. Its antigen is still unknown. Per-nucleotide qualities are absent, and no much larger clonotype sits a single base away. The sequenced sample was naive CD4+ T cells from blood. What the cell subset or site label conveys for this sample: true naive CD4+ T cells. The clonotype originates from a man between 18 and 35 years old with type 1 diabetes. The sequence links TRBV20-1 to TRBJ2-1; the D gene is perhaps TRBD1 or TRBD2, as each covers 5 bases. The sequence in DNA is TGCAGTGGGGGGAACAATGAGCAGTTCTTC. This gives the protein CSGGNNEQFF.